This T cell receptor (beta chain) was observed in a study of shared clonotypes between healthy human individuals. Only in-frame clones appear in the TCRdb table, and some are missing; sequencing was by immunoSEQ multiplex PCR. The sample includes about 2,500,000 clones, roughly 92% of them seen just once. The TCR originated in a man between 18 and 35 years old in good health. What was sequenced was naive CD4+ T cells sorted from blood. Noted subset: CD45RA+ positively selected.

The CDR3 DNA reads TGTGCCAGCAGCCAAATACAGTTCGGTGAGCAGTTCTTC. Residues: CASSQIQFGEQFF. The gene calls are TRBV14 and TRBJ2-1; D unresolved. Trimming shortened V by 2 bases and J by 9 bases, and 11 bases separated the two germline ends. This CDR3 is 13 amino acids long. The germline V gene has CDR1 SGHDN and CDR2 FVKESK. Full variable domain (missing parts from reference TRBV14 and TRBJ2-1): EAGVTQFPSHSVIEKGQTVTLRCDPISGHDNLYWYRRVMGKEIKFLLHFVKESKQDESGMPNNRFLAERTGGTYSTLKVQPAELEDSGVYFCASSQIQFGEQFFGPGTRLTVL.